This T cell receptor (beta chain) was identified during a study of T cells in Graves' hyperthyroidism and ophthalmopathy. Amplification of TCR beta CDR3 regions used RNA as the template. First-round RT-PCR targeting the TCR CDR3 was performed with the HTBI primer set. Each CDR3 protein gets one entry after TCRdb re-called the multiplex PCR reads with MiXCR. This table holds roughly 420,000 distinct CDR3 sequences, about an eighth found once. Stable hyperthyroidism: no ophthalmopathy progression over 18 months of follow-up. Patients with uncontrolled infections, other autoimmune diseases, pregnancy or lactation were excluded. Trimming left V 1 base short and J 5 bases short, with 15 bases between. The CDR3 has 16 residues. Germline CDR1 reads MNHEY; CDR2 reads SMNVEV (reference sequence). Whole-study results and caveats: Model-based prediction identified ophthalmopathy a median around 6.5 months prior to its onset.

This clonotype was counted only a few times. The antigen is unknown. The source is a woman aged 18-35 years with Graves' hyperthyroidism. Sequenced: blood. The chain employs TRBV27 and TRBJ2-1; D uncertain. Here the CDR3 DNA reads TGTGCCAGCAGTTTATTTTCCCGACCCCGGGACAATGAGCAGTTCTTC. Protein: CASSLFSRPRDNEQFF.